This paragraph covers one T cell receptor (beta chain) sequence. This specimen comes from a study of blood T cell repertoires in COVID-19. CDR3 size: 16 residues. Germline CDR1 reads SGHTA; CDR2 reads FQGNSA. V lost 5 bases and J lost 6; bases outside the gene matches: 12. Original data processing: Researchers report that nucleated cell counts were estimated from reference gene primer amplification. Assay used: immunoSEQ multiplex PCR; TCRdb lists only in-frame clones, some missing. D and trimming were read from the DNA, whereas the V and J calls and clone size are those reported in that table. The sample consists of some 170,000 clones, more than 60% of them appearing once.

The clonotype comes from a man between 60 and 75 years old with acute or convalescent COVID-19. The sample consisted of peripheral blood. The gene calls are TRBV7-2 and TRBJ1-5, with TRBD1 matching 8 bases. CDR3 nucleotides: TGTGCCAGCAGCCCCCAGGGGGCTCAGACAAGTCAGCCCCAGCATTTT. Protein product: CASSPQGAQTSQPQHF.